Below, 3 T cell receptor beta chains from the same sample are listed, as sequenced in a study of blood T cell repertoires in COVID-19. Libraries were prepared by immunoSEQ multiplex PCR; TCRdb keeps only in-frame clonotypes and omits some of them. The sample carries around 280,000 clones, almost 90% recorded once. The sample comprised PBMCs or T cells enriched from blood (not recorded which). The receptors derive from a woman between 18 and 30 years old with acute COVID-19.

CDR3 sequence: CASSLHPSSNQPQHF. CDR3 DNA: TGTGCCAGCAGCTTACACCCCAGTAGCAATCAGCCCCAGCATTTT. The chain has TRBV7-2 and TRBJ1-5; D remains unclear. The CDR3 consists of 15 residues. V was pared by 2 bases and J by 0 bases, with 8 bases between. Looked up from germline, CDR1 is SGHTA and CDR2 is FQGNSA.

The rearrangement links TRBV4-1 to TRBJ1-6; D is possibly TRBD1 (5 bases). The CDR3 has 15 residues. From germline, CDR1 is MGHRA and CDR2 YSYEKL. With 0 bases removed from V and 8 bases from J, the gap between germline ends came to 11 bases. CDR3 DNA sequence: TGCGCCAGCAGCCAAGATCCAGGGATGCATTCACCCCTCCACTTT. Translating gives CASSQDPGMHSPLHF.

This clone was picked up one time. The CDR3 here is CASSQRQGNEKLFF. The DNA for the CDR3 is TGTGCCAGCAGTCAAAGACAGGGGAATGAAAAACTGTTTTTT. This chain links TRBV27 with TRBJ1-4, with 8 bases lining up with TRBD1. The CDR3 loop spans 14 amino acids. From germline, CDR1 is MNHEY and CDR2 SMNVEV (reference sequence). Trimming cost V 5 bases and J 5 bases; bases outside gene matches: 4. Full variable domain (missing parts from reference TRBV27 and TRBJ1-4): EAQVTQNPRYLITVTGKKLTVTCSQNMNHEYMSWYRQDPGLGLRQIYYSMNVEVTDKGDVPEGYKVSRKEKRNFPLILESPSPNQTSLYFCASSQRQGNEKLFFGSGTQLSVL.